These 17 T cell receptor beta chains were all obtained from the same sample, sequenced in a study of human T cells and chemical hapten exposure (dated by TCRdb to the early 2020s). This sample's time point label indicates: pre-sensitization, week 0. What the treatment or condition label conveys for this sample: therapeutic diphenylcyclopropenone sensitization with weekly scalp DPC. The library relied on RACE. Sequenced on a NextSeq 500. TCRdb trimmed public reads at Q25 via fastp, called clones via MiXCR and kept in-frame beta chains. A single entry per CDR3 protein holds the most common genes and DNA from its merged rows. The table for this sample lists around 350,000 distinct CDR3 sequences; 5% to 6.5% of them were counted only once. More than 8% of the sample is held by the ten biggest clonotypes. The sample was whole blood, taken in connection with sensitization to the hapten diphenylcyclopropenone (DPC). All receptors derive from a woman aged 18-30 years with alopecia areata. Some clones in this sample may be carry-over from other donors' samples.

This clonotype turned up a few times. The chain has TRBV6-5 and TRBJ2-5; D remains unclear. The CDR3 consists of 13 residues. The V and J ends lost 0 bases and 8 bases respectively, with 10 bases between them. CDR1 is MNHEY, CDR2 SVGAGI, per germline. CDR3 residues: CASSYSKSVTQYF. CDR3 nucleotide sequence: TGTGCCAGCAGTTACTCAAAATCAGTTACCCAGTACTTC.

This clonotype was picked up a small number of times. The chain is built from TRBV6-6 and TRBJ1-3; the D gene is possibly TRBD1 (5 bases). The germline V gene has CDR1 MNHNY and CDR2 SVGAGI (reference sequence). V lost 2 bases to trimming and J lost 2 bases, with 13 bases between them. The length of the CDR3 is 16 residues. The CDR3 region is CASSYVNDRAGNTIYF. In nucleotides, the CDR3 is TGTGCCAGCAGTTACGTGAACGACAGAGCTGGAAACACCATATATTTT.

This rearrangement joins TRBV20-1 to TRBJ2-1; D is ambiguous. There are 12 residues in the CDR3. V lost 3 bases, J lost 7 bases, and 10 bases lay in between. CDR1 and CDR2 (germline): DFQATT, SNEGSKA (reference sequence). The CDR3 DNA is TGCAGTGCTAGTTTATTGGGGAATGAGCAGTTCTTC. Translation gives CSASLLGNEQFF.

In its sample, this clonotype was seen a few times. The J gene is TRBJ1-2, the V gene TRBV6-2 or TRBV6-3; D remains ambiguous. The germline gives CDR1 MNHEY, CDR2 SVGEGT. This CDR3 spans 15 amino acids. V lost 2 bases, J lost 2 bases, and 12 bases lay in between. The CDR3 protein is CASSYGLAVNYGYTF. The DNA for the CDR3 is TGTGCCAGCAGTTACGGGCTGGCGGTGAACTATGGCTACACCTTC.

This chain joins TRBV14 and TRBJ1-2; TRBD1 is a possible D gene (6 bases). The germline V gene has CDR1 SGHDN and CDR2 FVKESK. The V and J ends lost 0 bases and 8 bases respectively, with 10 bases between them. This CDR3 spans 13 amino acids. The CDR3 reads CASSQEQGSGYTF. Written as DNA, the CDR3 is TGTGCCAGCAGCCAAGAACAGGGTTCCGGCTACACCTTC.

This sequence joins TRBV20-1 and TRBJ2-5, with D possibly TRBD1 on 6 matching bases. CDR1 and CDR2 (germline): DFQATT, SNEGSKA (reference sequence). V lost 4 bases and J 4 bases, leaving 16 bases between the germline ends. This CDR3 is 14 amino acids long. Written as DNA, the CDR3 is TGCAGTGCTACCGAATTAGGGGGTCCAGAGACCCAGTACTTC. Translating gives CSATELGGPETQYF.

The rearrangement links TRBV6-5 to TRBJ1-2, with 9 bases aligning to TRBD1. Per the germline V gene, CDR1 is MNHEY and CDR2 is SVGAGI. The V and J ends lost 5 bases and 7 bases, in that order; junction bases with no gene match: 5. The CDR3 loop spans 13 amino acids. CDR3 loop: CASSPGQGPGYTF. CDR3 nucleotides: TGTGCCAGCAGTCCAGGACAGGGGCCTGGCTACACCTTC.

The chain joins TRBV11-1 to TRBJ1-2, with 7 bases identical to TRBD1. The CDR3 totals 14 residues. V gave up 3 bases and J gave up 5 bases; unmatched junction bases: 6. Germline lookup yields CDR1 SGHAT and CDR2 FQDESV (reference sequence). The chain's CDR3 is CASSFDRDAYGYTF. As DNA, the CDR3 is TGTGCCAGCAGCTTCGACAGGGACGCGTATGGCTACACCTTC.

This clonotype was picked up a small number of times. The rearrangement links TRBV20-1 to TRBJ2-5; 8 bases align to TRBD2. V lost 4 bases to trimming and J lost 4 bases; unmatched junction nucleotides: 5. Germline CDR1 DFQATT, CDR2 SNEGSKA (reference sequence). The CDR3 runs 13 residues. The CDR3 sequence is CSATRGGVETQYF. Here the CDR3 DNA reads TGCAGTGCTACCCGGGGGGGAGTAGAGACCCAGTACTTC.

This clonotype appeared many times. The chain combines TRBV27 with TRBJ1-3; no firm D call. The length of the CDR3 is 15 residues. Trimming removed 4 bases at V and 2 bases at J, with 12 bases between. Germline values: CDR1 MNHEY, CDR2 SMNVEV (reference sequence). The CDR3 region has the DNA TGTGCCAGCAGTTCCCGCCTGGATGCTGGAAACACCATATATTTT. Translated: CASSSRLDAGNTIYF.

This clonotype has at least ten counts. The rearrangement links TRBV12-3 or TRBV12-4 to TRBJ2-5, with a tentative D call TRBD1 (5 bases). The CDR3 runs to 14 residues. Trimming took 4 bases from V and 1 from J, leaving 10 bases between them. In DNA, the CDR3 is TGTGCCAGCAGTTCCCAGGGCACCCAAGAGACCCAGTACTTC. It specifies CASSSQGTQETQYF.

This clonotype was seen a handful of times. The chain uses TRBV5-1 and TRBJ2-3; D uncertain. V lost 1 base and J 1 base, leaving 10 bases between the germline ends. There are 15 residues in the CDR3. Germline-derived CDR1 and CDR2 are SGHRS and YFSETQ. The CDR3 nucleotides read TGCGCCAGCAGCTTGCAGCAGGACGGCACAGATACGCAGTATTTT. As protein: CASSLQQDGTDTQYF.

This clonotype came up a few times. The chain combines TRBV29-1 with TRBJ2-4; 7 bases are a match to TRBD2. The CDR3 runs to 13 residues. V shed 3 bases, J shed 6 bases, and the junction held 5 bases outside the gene matches. CDR1 is SQVTM and CDR2 is ANQGSEA in the germline V gene. CDR3 sequence: CSVDKGGGNIQYF. The CDR3 DNA reads as TGCAGCGTTGATAAGGGCGGGGGAAACATTCAGTACTTC.

J is TRBJ1-1 and V is TRBV12-3 or TRBV12-4, with D hard to call. The CDR3 contains 13 residues. Trimming stripped 7 bases from V and 1 base from J, with 10 bases between. The CDR3 DNA is TGTGCCAGCAACTTAGTGGAGAACACTGAAGCTTTCTTT. Translation gives CASNLVENTEAFF.

CDR3 residues: CASSYSSSGQQPQHF. Here the CDR3 DNA reads TGTGCCAGCAGTTACTCGTCATCGGGGCAACAGCCCCAGCATTTT. V usage is TRBV6-5 and J usage is TRBJ1-5; D possibly corresponds to TRBD1 (5 bases). CDR1 and CDR2 (germline): MNHEY, SVGAGI. The CDR3 contains 15 residues. Trimming took off 0 bases at V and 7 bases at J, with 13 bases between the two ends.

In its sample, this clonotype was seen a few times. The chain combines TRBV6-2 or TRBV6-3 with TRBJ1-1, with a tentative D call TRBD1 (5 bases). Trimming removed 8 bases at V and 6 bases at J, with 19 bases between. In germline, CDR1 is MNHEY, CDR2 SVGEGT. The CDR3 runs 14 residues. CDR3 DNA: TGTGCCAGCCGACCAACCCGTACAGGTCCTGAAGCTTTCTTT. The encoded protein is CASRPTRTGPEAFF.

Ten or more counts support this clonotype. The chain employs TRBV4-1 and TRBJ1-2, with 7 bases aligning to TRBD1. Looked up from germline, CDR1 is MGHRA and CDR2 is YSYEKL. The V segment lost 3 bases and the J segment 10 bases; nucleotides outside the gene matches: 8. The CDR3 is 13 residues long. CDR3 sequence reads: CASSQISTGSYTF. CDR3 DNA sequence: TGCGCCAGCAGCCAGATTTCGACAGGGTCCTACACCTTC.